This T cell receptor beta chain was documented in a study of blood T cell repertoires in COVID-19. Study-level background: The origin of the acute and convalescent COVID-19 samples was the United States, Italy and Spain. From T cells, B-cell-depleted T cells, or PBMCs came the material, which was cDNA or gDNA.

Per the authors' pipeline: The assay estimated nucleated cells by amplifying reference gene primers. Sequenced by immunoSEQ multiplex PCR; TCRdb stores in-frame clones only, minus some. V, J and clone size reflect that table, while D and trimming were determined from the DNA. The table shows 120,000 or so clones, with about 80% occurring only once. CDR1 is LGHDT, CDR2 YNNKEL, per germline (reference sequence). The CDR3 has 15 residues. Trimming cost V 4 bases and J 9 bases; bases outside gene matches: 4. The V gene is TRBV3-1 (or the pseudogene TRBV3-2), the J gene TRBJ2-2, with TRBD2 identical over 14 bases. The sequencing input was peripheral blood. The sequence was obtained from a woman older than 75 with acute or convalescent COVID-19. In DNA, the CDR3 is TGTGCCAGCAGCCCGACTAGCGGGGGGGCCCGGGAGCTGTTTTTT. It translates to CASSPTSGGARELFF.